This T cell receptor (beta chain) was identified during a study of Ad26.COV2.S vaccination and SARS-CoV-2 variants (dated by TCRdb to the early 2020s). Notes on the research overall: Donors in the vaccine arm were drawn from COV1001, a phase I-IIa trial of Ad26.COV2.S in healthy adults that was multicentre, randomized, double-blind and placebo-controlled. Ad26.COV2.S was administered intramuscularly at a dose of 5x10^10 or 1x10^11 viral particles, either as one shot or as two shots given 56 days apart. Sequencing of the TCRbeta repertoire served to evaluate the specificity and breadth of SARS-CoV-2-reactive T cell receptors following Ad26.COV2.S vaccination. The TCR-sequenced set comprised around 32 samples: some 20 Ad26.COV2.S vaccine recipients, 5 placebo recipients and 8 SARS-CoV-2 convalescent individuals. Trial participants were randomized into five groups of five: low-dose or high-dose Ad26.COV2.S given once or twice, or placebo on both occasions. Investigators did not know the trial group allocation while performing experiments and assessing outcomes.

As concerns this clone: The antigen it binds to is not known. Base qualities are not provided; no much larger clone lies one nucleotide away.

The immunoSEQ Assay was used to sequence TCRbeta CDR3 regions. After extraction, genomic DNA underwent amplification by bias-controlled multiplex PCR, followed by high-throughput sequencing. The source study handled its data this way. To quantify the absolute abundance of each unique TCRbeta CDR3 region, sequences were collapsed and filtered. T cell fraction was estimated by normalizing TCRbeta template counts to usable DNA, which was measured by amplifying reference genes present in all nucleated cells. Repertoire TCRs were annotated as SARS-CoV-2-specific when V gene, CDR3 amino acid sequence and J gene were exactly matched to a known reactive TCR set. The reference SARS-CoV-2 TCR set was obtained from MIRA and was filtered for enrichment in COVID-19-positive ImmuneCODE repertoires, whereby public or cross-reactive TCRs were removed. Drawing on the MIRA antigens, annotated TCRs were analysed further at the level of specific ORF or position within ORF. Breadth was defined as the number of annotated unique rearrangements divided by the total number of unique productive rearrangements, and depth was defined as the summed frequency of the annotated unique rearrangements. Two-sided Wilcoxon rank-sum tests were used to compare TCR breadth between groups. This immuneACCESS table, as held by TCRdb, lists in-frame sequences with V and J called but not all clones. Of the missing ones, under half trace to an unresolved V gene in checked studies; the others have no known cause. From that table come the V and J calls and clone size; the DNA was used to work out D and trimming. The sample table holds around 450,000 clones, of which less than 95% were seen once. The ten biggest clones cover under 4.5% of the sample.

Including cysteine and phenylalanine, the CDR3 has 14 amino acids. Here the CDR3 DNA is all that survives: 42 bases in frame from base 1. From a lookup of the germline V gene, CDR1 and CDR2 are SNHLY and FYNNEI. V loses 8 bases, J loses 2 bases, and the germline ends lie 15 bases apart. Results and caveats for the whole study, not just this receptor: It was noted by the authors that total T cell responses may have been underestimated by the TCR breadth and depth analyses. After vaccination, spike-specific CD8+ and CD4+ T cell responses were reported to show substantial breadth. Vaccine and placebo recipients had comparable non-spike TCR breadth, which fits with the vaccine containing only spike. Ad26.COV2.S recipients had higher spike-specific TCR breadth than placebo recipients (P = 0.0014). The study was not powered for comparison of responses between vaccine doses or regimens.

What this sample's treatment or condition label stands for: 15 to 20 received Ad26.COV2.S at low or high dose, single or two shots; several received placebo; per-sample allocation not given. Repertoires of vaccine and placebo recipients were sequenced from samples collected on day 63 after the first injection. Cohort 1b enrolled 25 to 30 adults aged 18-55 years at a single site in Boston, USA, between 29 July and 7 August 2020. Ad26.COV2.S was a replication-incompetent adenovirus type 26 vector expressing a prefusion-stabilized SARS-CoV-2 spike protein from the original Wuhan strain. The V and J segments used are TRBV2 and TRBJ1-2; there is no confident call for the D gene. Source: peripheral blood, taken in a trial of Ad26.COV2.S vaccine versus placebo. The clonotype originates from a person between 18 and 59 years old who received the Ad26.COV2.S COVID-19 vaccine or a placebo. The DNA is TGTGCCAGCTGGCGTCGGTCAGCCAACTATGGCTACACCTTC. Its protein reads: CASWRRSANYGYTF.